The entry below gives a single TCR beta chain sequence along with its context. This sample stems from a study of PD-L1 blockade in urothelial cancer. Sequenced by immunoSEQ multiplex PCR; TCRdb stores in-frame clones only, minus some. Among 1,000 to 1,500 clones listed, roughly two fifths were seen once. V was cut by 6 bases and J by 3 bases, with 17 bases left in between. CDR3 length: 16 amino acids. The TCR originated in a man aged 60 to 69 with urothelial cancer. The material sequenced was tumor tissue, taken before atezolizumab (anti-PD-L1) treatment. The chain has TRBV23-1 and TRBJ2-2; no definite D call. TRBV23-1 is placed among ORFs of uncertain function. CDR3 protein: CASSQEQLDYTGELFF. The DNA of the CDR3 is TGCGCCAGCAGCCAAGAACAGCTAGATTACACCGGGGAGCTGTTTTTT.